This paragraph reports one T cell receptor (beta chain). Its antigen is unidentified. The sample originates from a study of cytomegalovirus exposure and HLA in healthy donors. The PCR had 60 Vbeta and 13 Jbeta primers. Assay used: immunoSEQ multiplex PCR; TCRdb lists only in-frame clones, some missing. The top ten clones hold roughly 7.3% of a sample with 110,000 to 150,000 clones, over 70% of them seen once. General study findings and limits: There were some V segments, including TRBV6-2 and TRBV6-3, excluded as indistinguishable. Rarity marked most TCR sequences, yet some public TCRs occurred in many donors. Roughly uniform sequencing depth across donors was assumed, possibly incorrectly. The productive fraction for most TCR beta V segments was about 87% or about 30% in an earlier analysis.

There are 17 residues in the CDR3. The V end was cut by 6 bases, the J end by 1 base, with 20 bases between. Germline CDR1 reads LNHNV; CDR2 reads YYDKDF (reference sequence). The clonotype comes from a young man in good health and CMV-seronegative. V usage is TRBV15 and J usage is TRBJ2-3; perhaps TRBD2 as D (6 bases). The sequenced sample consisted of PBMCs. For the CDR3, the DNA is TGTGCCACCAGGCGGAGGGTCGGGGCTGGAGGCACAGATACGCAGTATTTT. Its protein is CATRRRVGAGGTDTQYF. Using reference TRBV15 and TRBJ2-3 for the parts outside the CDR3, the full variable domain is DAMVIQNPRYQVTQFGKPVTLSCSQTLNHNVMYWYQQKSSQAPKLLFHYYDKDFNNEADTPDNFQSRRPNTSFCFLDIRSPGLGDTAMYLCATRRRVGAGGTDTQYFGPGTRLTVL.